This TCR beta chain is drawn from a study of PD-1 blockade in classical Hodgkin lymphoma. Study-level findings and limits: It was reported that newly diagnosed patients had less baseline TCR diversity than healthy donors. The baseline diversity of complete responders showed similarity to that of newly diagnosed patients.

The V gene lost 5 bases and the J gene lost 2 bases, with 7 bases spanning the gap. CDR1 is SGHKS and CDR2 is YYEKEE in the germline V gene (reference sequence). CDR3 length equals 12 residues. With regard to this clone: The antigen is unknown.

Every single patient, without exception, relapsed after autologous stem cell transplantation, and brentuximab vedotin exposure varied. Measured with immunoSEQ multiplex PCR; TCRdb has only the in-frame clones, and not every one. The profile shows approximately 37,000 clones, 78% of them singletons. This rearrangement joins TRBV5-5 to TRBJ1-2; TRBD1 is a possible D gene (5 bases). This sample comprised peripheral blood mononuclear cells (PBMCs), obtained at baseline. This clonotype was sampled from a human donor with classical Hodgkin lymphoma. CDR3 in DNA: TGTGCCAGCAGTGGGGCGAACTATGGCTACACCTTC. As protein: CASSGANYGYTF. Looking up the rest from reference TRBV5-5 and TRBJ1-2 gives the full variable domain: DAGVTQSPTHLIKTRGQQVTLRCSPISGHKSVSWYQQVLGQGPQFIFQYYEKEERGRGNFPDRFSARQFPNYSSELNVNALLLGDSALYLCASSGANYGYTFGSGTRLTVV.